This TCR beta chain comes out of a study of T cell responses to AZD1222 COVID-19 vaccine. Whole-study results and caveats: All repertoire sampling was performed exclusively after the peak T cell response. Nearly half of unique spike-specific TCRs reportedly avoided B.1.351 and B.1.1.7 mutated regions. Spike regions recognized by vaccine-associated CD4 TCRs spanned the protein, led by 160-218 and 743-854. Donor demographics were predominantly white British with a female majority; clonal diversity may be underestimated.

About this clone itself: Antigen specificity is unknown.

The CDR3 is 14 residues long. Germline V gene lookup returns CDR1 SEHNR and CDR2 FQNEAQ (reference sequence). J gave up 2 bases and V 5 bases, and 4 bases lay outside the gene matches. Repertoires were generated with immunoSEQ multiplex PCR, while TCRdb's copy carries only in-frame clones and drops some. The repertoire includes 60,000 to 85,000 clones, around 90% of them detected once, and about 5% sits in the top ten. The sequencing here drew on peripheral blood, taken 28 days after the second dose of the MenACWY control vaccine. This chain connects TRBV7-9 to TRBJ2-7, with 9 bases fitting TRBD1. This sequence was found in an adult who received the MenACWY meningococcal vaccine as a control. The CDR3 bases are TGTGCCAGCAGCCGGACAGGGGACCCCTACGAGCAGTACTTC. Encoded protein: CASSRTGDPYEQYF.